The 24 T cell receptor beta chains listed next were all sequenced from one sample in a study of PD-L1 blockade in urothelial cancer. The time point was: pretreatment peripheral blood. Repertoires were generated with immunoSEQ multiplex PCR, while TCRdb's copy carries only in-frame clones and drops some. The table has about 86,000 clones, more than 75% seen once; the top ten hold 13% to 15%. The sequences come from PBMCs, collected around atezolizumab (anti-PD-L1) treatment. Receptors originate from a man aged 60 to 69 with urothelial cancer.

The chain carries TRBV5-1 and TRBJ2-5; possibly TRBD1 for D (5 bases). V dropped 0 bases and J dropped 7 bases, with 16 bases sitting between them. Germline V gene sequence: CDR1 SGHRS, CDR2 YFSETQ. This CDR3 comprises 15 residues. CDR3 bases: TGCGCCAGCAGCTTGGGGTCGCCGCGGCAGGGGACCCAGTACTTC. This translates into CASSLGSPRQGTQYF. Based on the CDR3 plus reference TRBV5-1 and TRBJ2-5, the full variable domain is KAGVTQTPRYLIKTRGQQVTLSCSPISGHRSVSWYQQTPGQGLQFLFEYFSETQRNKGNFPGRFSGRQFSNSRSEMNVSTLELGDSALYLCASSLGSPRQGTQYFGPGTRLLVL.

The genes are TRBV4-2 and TRBJ1-3; unclear D gene. Germline lookup yields CDR1 LGHNA and CDR2 YNFKEQ. The CDR3 consists of 14 residues. V lost 0 bases and J lost 4, with 7 bases in between. CDR3 bases: TGTGCCAGCAGCCAAGATCCGGGGGGAAACACCATATATTTT. Protein sequence: CASSQDPGGNTIYF.

The chain is built from TRBV7-9 and TRBJ1-2; maybe TRBD1 (5 bases). V was trimmed by 1 base and J by 7 bases, leaving 13 bases between them. In germline, CDR1 is SEHNR, CDR2 FQNEAQ (reference sequence). The CDR3 sequence is 14 residues long. The CDR3 loop is CASSLVPTGGGYTF. CDR3 bases: TGTGCCAGCAGCTTAGTCCCGACCGGGGGTGGCTACACCTTC.

This chain links TRBV9 with TRBJ1-2; no firm D call. Trimming shortened V by 1 base and J by 4 bases, and 14 bases separated the two germline ends. Germline V gene sequence: CDR1 SGDLS, CDR2 YYNGEE. This CDR3 region has 15 residues. The CDR3 DNA reads as TGTGCCAGCAGCGTACAGGAGCGGCCGATCTATGGCTACACCTTC. Translated: CASSVQERPIYGYTF. Drawing the rest from reference TRBV9 and TRBJ1-2, the complete variable domain is DSGVTQTPKHLITATGQRVTLRCSPRSGDLSVYWYQQSLDQGLQFLIQYYNGEERAKGNILERFSAQQFPDLHSELNLSSLELGDSALYFCASSVQERPIYGYTFGSGTRLTVV.

V is TRBV9 and J is TRBJ2-1; TRBD2 aligns across 13 bases. The CDR3 runs 16 residues. Germline CDR1 and CDR2: SGDLS and YYNGEE. V shed 4 bases and J 8 bases; nucleotides not matched to a gene: 9. The CDR3 DNA is TGTGCCAGCAGCCCAACTAGCGGGGGGGCAGGGCATGAGCAGTTCTTC. Amino acids: CASSPTSGGAGHEQFF.

This clone appeared a few times. V usage is TRBV2 and J usage is TRBJ1-2, with TRBD1 matching over 8 bases. Germline V gene lookup returns CDR1 SNHLY and CDR2 FYNNEI. CDR3 size: 16 residues. J was trimmed by 4 bases and V by 5 bases; bases with no gene match: 12. This chain's CDR3 is CASSPTWQGAGYGYTF. In DNA, the CDR3 is TGTGCCAGCAGTCCCACGTGGCAGGGGGCTGGCTATGGCTACACCTTC.

V is TRBV29-1 and J is TRBJ2-1; 7 bases are shared with TRBD2. CDR1 is SQVTM and CDR2 is ANQGSEA in the germline V gene. The CDR3 covers 12 residues. The CDR3 sequence is CSTTPGGNEQFF. Here the CDR3 DNA reads TGCAGTACCACCCCGGGAGGTAATGAGCAGTTCTTC.

This chain joins TRBV9 and TRBJ2-3; 7 positions agree with TRBD2. In germline, CDR1 is SGDLS, CDR2 YYNGEE. There are 15 residues in the CDR3. J was trimmed by 0 bases and V by 2 bases; bases with no gene match: 3. The CDR3 reads CASSVGGLSTDTQYF. Written as DNA, the CDR3 is TGTGCCAGCAGCGTGGGAGGGCTGAGCACAGATACGCAGTATTTT.

The chain carries TRBV11-2 and TRBJ1-5, with a possible D match to TRBD1 (5 bases). The germline V gene encodes CDR1 SGHAT and CDR2 FQNNGV. V lost 5 bases, J lost 6 bases, and 14 bases lay in between. This CDR3 contains 14 residues. CDR3 loop: CASSQMRGGQPQHF. In DNA form, the CDR3 reads TGTGCCAGCAGCCAGATGAGGGGAGGTCAGCCCCAGCATTTT.

The chain joins TRBV7-8 to TRBJ1-2; D gene unclear. Germline assignment: CDR1 SGHVS and CDR2 FQNEAQ. With 1 base removed from V and 4 bases from J, the gap between germline ends came to 10 bases. This CDR3 contains 14 residues. In DNA form, the CDR3 reads TGTGCCAGCAGCTTAGAACGTCAGGTCTATGGCTACACCTTC. It is translated as CASSLERQVYGYTF.

The chain recombines TRBV27 with TRBJ2-1; TRBD1 is a possible D gene (5 bases). This CDR3 has 14 residues. Trimming stripped 8 bases from V and 5 bases from J, with 16 bases between. CDR1 is MNHEY, CDR2 SMNVEV, per germline (reference sequence). DNA for the CDR3: TGTGCCAGCCGGGCCCCGACAGAGAACAATGAGCAGTTCTTC. It specifies CASRAPTENNEQFF.

For the CDR3, the DNA is TGTGCCAGCAGTTTACAGGGGTTCTACGAGCAGTACTTC. It yields the protein CASSLQGFYEQYF. V and J are TRBV27 and TRBJ2-7; a weak D match, TRBD1 (6 bases). The CDR3 has 13 residues. Germline V gives CDR1 MNHEY, CDR2 SMNVEV (reference sequence). V was pared by 2 bases and J by 3 bases, with 8 bases between.

This rearrangement joins TRBV27 to TRBJ2-2; TRBD1 agrees at 9 bases. This CDR3 is 16 amino acids long. With 5 bases clipped from V and 6 bases from J, the junction kept 10 bases outside the gene matches. Germline CDR1 reads MNHEY; CDR2 reads SMNVEV (reference sequence). The CDR3 reads CASSLGTGRTPGELFF. In DNA form, the CDR3 reads TGTGCCAGCAGTCTCGGGACAGGGCGCACCCCCGGGGAGCTGTTTTTT.

This rearrangement joins TRBV6-1 to TRBJ1-1; no reliable D call. The CDR3 loop spans 14 amino acids. Germline V gives CDR1 MNHNS, CDR2 SASEGT. V lost 2 bases and J lost 0, with 7 bases in between. CDR3 in DNA: TGTGCCAGCAGTGAACCGCCGGTGAACACTGAAGCTTTCTTT. Residues: CASSEPPVNTEAFF.

The chain is built from TRBV7-9 and TRBJ2-2; D remains unclear. CDR3 length: 11 residues. V was cut by 5 bases and J by 5 bases, with 3 bases left in between. Germline CDR1 and CDR2: SEHNR and FQNEAQ (reference sequence). The CDR3 here is CASSTTGELFF. CDR3 in DNA: TGTGCCAGCAGCACTACCGGGGAGCTGTTTTTT.

CDR3 sequence reads: CASSAGGTHNEQFF. DNA for the CDR3: TGTGCCAGCAGCGCTGGGGGGACGCACAATGAGCAGTTCTTC. The chain couples TRBV11-3 to TRBJ2-1; tentative D call: TRBD2 (6 bases). This CDR3 has 14 amino acids. CDR1 is SGHNT and CDR2 is YENEEA in the germline V gene. Trimming left V 5 bases short and J 5 bases short, with 13 bases between.

The rearrangement uses TRBV10-3 and TRBJ2-7, with TRBD1 matching 10 bases. Germline values: CDR1 ENHRY, CDR2 SYGVKD. V trimming: 4 bases; J trimming: 3 bases; junction bases outside the gene matches: 12. This CDR3 has 17 residues. CDR3 sequence reads: CAISGNPGTGANYEQYF. The CDR3 coding sequence is TGTGCCATCAGTGGGAATCCCGGGACAGGGGCAAACTACGAGCAGTACTTC.

The CDR3 here is CASSPRQATGNTIYF. The CDR3 DNA sequence: TGTGCCAGTAGTCCGAGACAAGCTACAGGAAACACCATATATTTT. The J gene is TRBJ1-3, the V gene TRBV19; D remains unclear. This CDR3 has 15 residues. Germline lookup yields CDR1 LNHDA and CDR2 SQIVND (reference sequence). Trimming removed 5 bases from V and 4 bases from J, with 15 bases in between. The full variable domain, rest sourced from reference TRBV19 and TRBJ1-3, is DGGITQSPKYLFRKEGQNVTLSCEQNLNHDAMYWYRQDPGQGLRLIYYSQIVNDFQKGDIAEGYSVSREKKESFPLTVTSAQKNPTAFYLCASSPRQATGNTIYFGEGSWLTVV.

This clone showed up just a few times. The gene calls are TRBV10-3 and TRBJ1-1, with D maybe TRBD1 (6 bases). V gave up 10 bases and J gave up 3 bases, with 15 bases separating them. CDR1 and CDR2 (germline): ENHRY, SYGVKD. CDR3 length: 13 amino acids. CDR3 coding DNA: TGTGCCAGCGACCAGGGGATTGACACTGAAGCTTTCTTT. Amino acids: CASDQGIDTEAFF.

This chain uses TRBV7-2 with TRBJ1-2, with D tentatively TRBD1 (6 bases). The CDR3 spans 13 residues. Trimming cost V 4 bases and J 5 bases, with 11 bases left between them. Germline V gives CDR1 SGHTA, CDR2 FQGNSA. The CDR3 DNA reads as TGTGCCAGCAGCTCCCTCGGACAGTATGGCTACACCTTC. Amino acid sequence: CASSSLGQYGYTF.

This sequence joins TRBV28 and TRBJ2-1, with TRBD1 identical over 7 bases. CDR1 and CDR2 (germline): MDHEN, SYDVKM. V lost 6 bases to trimming and J lost 2 bases; unmatched junction nucleotides: 7. The length of the CDR3 is 15 residues. As DNA, the CDR3 is TGTGCCAGCAGCCCCCCCACAGGGGCCTACAATGAGCAGTTCTTC. Translation: CASSPPTGAYNEQFF.

The chain has TRBV28 and TRBJ2-7, with TRBD1 matching 7 bases. The CDR3 covers 16 residues. J lost 2 bases, V lost 9 bases, and 16 bases had no gene match. The V gene's germline CDR1 is MDHEN and CDR2 SYDVKM. The CDR3: CASGGRPGQITYEQYF. CDR3 DNA sequence: TGTGCCAGTGGTGGGAGACCGGGACAGATAACCTACGAGCAGTACTTC.

The J gene is TRBJ2-2, the V gene TRBV7-6, with D maybe TRBD1 (7 bases). V lost 5 bases and J 1 base, leaving 23 bases between the germline ends. The CDR3 is made up of 19 amino acids. Germline V gives CDR1 SGHVS, CDR2 FNYEAQ. The CDR3 DNA sequence: TGTGCCAGCAGCCGACCCAGGGGGGAGGCCTTAATGAACACCGGGGAGCTGTTTTTT. This sequence encodes CASSRPRGEALMNTGELFF. Together with reference TRBV7-6 and TRBJ2-2, the CDR3 gives the full variable domain: GAGVSQSPRYKVTKRGQDVALRCDPISGHVSLYWYRQALGQGPEFLTYFNYEAQQDKSGLPNDRFSAERPEGSISTLTIQRTEQRDSAMYRCASSRPRGEALMNTGELFFGEGSRLTVL.

This chain links TRBV5-1 with TRBJ2-1; 8 bases align to TRBD2. Per the germline V gene, CDR1 is SGHRS and CDR2 is YFSETQ. The trim removed 4 bases at V and 0 bases at J, leaving 3 bases unmatched. CDR3 length equals 15 residues. CDR3 DNA: TGCGCCAGCAGCGCCGGGGGGGTCTCCTACAATGAGCAGTTCTTC. Its protein is CASSAGGVSYNEQFF.